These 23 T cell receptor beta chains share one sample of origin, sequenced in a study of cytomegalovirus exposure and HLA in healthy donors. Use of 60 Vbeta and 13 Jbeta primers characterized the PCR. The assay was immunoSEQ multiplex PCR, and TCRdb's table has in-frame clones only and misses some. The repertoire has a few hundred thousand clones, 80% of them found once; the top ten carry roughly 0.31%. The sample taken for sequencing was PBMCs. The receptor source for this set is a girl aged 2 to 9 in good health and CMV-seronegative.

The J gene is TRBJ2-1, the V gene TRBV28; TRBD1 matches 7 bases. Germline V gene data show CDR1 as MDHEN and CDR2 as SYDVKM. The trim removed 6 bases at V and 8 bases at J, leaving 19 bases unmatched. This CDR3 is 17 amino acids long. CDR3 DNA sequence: TGTGCCAGCAGCAACATAATCTCCACAGGGGCGGAATATGAGCAGTTCTTC. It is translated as CASSNIISTGAEYEQFF. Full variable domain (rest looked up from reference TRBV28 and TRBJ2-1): DVKVTQSSRYLVKRTGEKVFLECVQDMDHENMFWYRQDPGLGLRLIYFSYDVKMKEKGDIPEGYSVSREKKERFSLILESASTNQTSMYLCASSNIISTGAEYEQFFGPGTRLTVL.

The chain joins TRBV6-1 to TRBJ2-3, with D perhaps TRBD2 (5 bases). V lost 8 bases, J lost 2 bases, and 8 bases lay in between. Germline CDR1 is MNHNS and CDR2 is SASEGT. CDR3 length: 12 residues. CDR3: CASGRATDTQYF. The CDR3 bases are TGTGCCAGCGGGAGAGCCACAGATACGCAGTATTTT.

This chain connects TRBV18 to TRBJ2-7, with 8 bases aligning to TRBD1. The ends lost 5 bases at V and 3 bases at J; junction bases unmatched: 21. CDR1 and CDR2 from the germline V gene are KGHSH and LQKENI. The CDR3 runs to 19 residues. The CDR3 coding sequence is TGTGCCAGCTCATCCTACCGTGTAATCCGACAGGGGATCGGCTACGAGCAGTACTTC. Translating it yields CASSSYRVIRQGIGYEQYF. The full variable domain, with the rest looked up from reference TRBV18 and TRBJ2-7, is NAGVMQNPRHLVRRRGQEARLRCSPMKGHSHVYWYRQLPEEGLKFMVYLQKENIIDESGMPKERFSAEFPKEGPSILRIQQVVRGDSAAYFCASSSYRVIRQGIGYEQYFGPGTRLTVT.

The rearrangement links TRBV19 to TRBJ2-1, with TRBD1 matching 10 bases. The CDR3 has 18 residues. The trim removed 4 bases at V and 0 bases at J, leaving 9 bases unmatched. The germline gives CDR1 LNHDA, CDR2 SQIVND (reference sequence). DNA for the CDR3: TGTGCCAGTAGTACCCAGGACAGGGGGGATTACTCCTACAATGAGCAGTTCTTC. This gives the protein CASSTQDRGDYSYNEQFF.

In nucleotides, the CDR3 is TGCAGCGCCTCCGGGACTAGCGGGTGGACCCAGTACTTC. Encoded protein: CSASGTSGWTQYF. The chain recombines TRBV29-1 with TRBJ2-5, with 12 bases identical to TRBD2. Losses at the gene ends were 7 bases for V and 7 bases for J; bases not matched to a gene: 7. The length of the CDR3 is 13 residues. The germline V gene has CDR1 SQVTM and CDR2 ANQGSEA.

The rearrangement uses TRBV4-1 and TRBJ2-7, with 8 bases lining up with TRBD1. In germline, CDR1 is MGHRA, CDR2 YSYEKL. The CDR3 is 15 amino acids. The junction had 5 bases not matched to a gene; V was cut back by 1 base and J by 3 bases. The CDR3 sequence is CASSQGTGLVYEQYF. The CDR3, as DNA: TGCGCCAGCAGCCAAGGGACAGGGCTGGTCTACGAGCAGTACTTC.

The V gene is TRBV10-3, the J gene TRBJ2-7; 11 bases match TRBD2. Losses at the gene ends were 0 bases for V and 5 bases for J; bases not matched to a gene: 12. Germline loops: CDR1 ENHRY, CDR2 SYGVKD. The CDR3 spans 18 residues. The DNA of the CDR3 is TGTGCCATCAGTGAGTCGCGCTACCTAGCGGGAGGAAGGAACGAGCAGTACTTC. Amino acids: CAISESRYLAGGRNEQYF.

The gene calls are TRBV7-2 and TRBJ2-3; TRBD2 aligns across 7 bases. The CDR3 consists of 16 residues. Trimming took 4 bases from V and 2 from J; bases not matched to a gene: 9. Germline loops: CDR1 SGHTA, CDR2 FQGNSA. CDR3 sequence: CASSSPLARYTDTQYF. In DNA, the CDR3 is TGTGCCAGCAGCTCGCCACTAGCGAGATACACAGATACGCAGTATTTT.

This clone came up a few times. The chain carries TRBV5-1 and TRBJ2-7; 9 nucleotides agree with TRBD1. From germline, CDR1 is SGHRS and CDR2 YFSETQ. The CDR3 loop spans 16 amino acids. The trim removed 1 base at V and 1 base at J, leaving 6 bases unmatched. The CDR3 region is CASSLSGTGWSYEQYF. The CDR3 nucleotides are TGCGCCAGCAGCTTGTCTGGGACAGGGTGGTCCTACGAGCAGTACTTC.

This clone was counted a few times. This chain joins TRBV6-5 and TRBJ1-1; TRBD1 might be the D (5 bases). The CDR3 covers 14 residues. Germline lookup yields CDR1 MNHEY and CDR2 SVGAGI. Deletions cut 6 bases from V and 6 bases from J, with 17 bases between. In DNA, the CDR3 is TGTGCCAGCAGACAGGCCCCCGGGAGTCCTGAAGCTTTCTTT. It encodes CASRQAPGSPEAFF.

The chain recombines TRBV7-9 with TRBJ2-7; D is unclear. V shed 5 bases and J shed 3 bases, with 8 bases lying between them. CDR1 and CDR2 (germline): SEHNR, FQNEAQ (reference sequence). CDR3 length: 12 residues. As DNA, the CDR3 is TGTGCCAGCAGCCCCGGTTACTACGAGCAGTACTTC. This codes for CASSPGYYEQYF. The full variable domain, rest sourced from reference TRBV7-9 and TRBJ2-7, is DTGVSQNPRHKITKRGQNVTFRCDPISEHNRLYWYRQTLGQGPEFLTYFQNEAQLEKSRLLSDRFSAERPKGSFSTLEIQRTEQGDSAMYLCASSPGYYEQYFGPGTRLTVT.

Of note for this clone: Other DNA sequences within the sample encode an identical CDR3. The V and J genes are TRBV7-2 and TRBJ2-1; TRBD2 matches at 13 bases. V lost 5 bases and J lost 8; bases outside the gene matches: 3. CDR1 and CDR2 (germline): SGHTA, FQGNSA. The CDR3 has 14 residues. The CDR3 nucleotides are TGTGCCAGCAGCCCAGGACTAGCGGGAGATGAGCAGTTCTTC. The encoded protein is CASSPGLAGDEQFF. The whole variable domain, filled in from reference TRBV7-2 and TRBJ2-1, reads GAGVSQSPSNKVTEKGKDVELRCDPISGHTALYWYRQSLGQGLEFLIYFQGNSAPDKSGLPSDRFSAERTGGSVSTLTIQRTQQEDSAVYLCASSPGLAGDEQFFGPGTRLTVL.

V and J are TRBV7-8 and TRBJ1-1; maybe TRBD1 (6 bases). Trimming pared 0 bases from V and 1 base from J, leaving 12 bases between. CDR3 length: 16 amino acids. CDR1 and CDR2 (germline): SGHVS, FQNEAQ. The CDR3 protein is CASSLAIGQPNTEAFF. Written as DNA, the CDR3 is TGTGCCAGCAGCTTAGCGATCGGACAGCCGAACACTGAAGCTTTCTTT.

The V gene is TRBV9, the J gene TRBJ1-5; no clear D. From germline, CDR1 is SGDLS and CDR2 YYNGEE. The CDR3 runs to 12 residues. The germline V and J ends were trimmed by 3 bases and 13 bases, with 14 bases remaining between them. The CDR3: CASSGGGVGQHF. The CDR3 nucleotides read TGTGCCAGCAGCGGGGGAGGAGTAGGACAGCATTTT.

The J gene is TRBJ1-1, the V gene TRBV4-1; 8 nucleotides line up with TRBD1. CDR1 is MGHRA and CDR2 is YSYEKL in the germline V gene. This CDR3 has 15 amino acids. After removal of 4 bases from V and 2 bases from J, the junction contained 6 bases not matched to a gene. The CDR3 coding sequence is TGCGCCAGCAGCCGAGGACAGGGACCCAACACTGAAGCTTTCTTT. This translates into CASSRGQGPNTEAFF.

CDR3 loop: CATIQQGQGAKGYTF. CDR3 nucleotide sequence: TGTGCCACCATACAGCAGGGACAGGGGGCGAAGGGCTACACCTTC. This chain connects TRBV15 to TRBJ1-2; the match to TRBD1 covers 12 bases. This CDR3 is built from 15 residues. Germline trimming cut 7 bases from V and 8 bases from J; bases unmatched to any gene: 11. Germline assignment: CDR1 LNHNV and CDR2 YYDKDF (reference sequence).

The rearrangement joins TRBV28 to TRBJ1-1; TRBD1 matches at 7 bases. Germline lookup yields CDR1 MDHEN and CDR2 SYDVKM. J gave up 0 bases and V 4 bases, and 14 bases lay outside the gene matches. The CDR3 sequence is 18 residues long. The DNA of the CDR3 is TGTGCCAGCAGTTCTATTAGACAGGGTAGTCGACTGAACACTGAAGCTTTCTTT. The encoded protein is CASSSIRQGSRLNTEAFF. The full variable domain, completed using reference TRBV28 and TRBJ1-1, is DVKVTQSSRYLVKRTGEKVFLECVQDMDHENMFWYRQDPGLGLRLIYFSYDVKMKEKGDIPEGYSVSREKKERFSLILESASTNQTSMYLCASSSIRQGSRLNTEAFFGQGTRLTVV.

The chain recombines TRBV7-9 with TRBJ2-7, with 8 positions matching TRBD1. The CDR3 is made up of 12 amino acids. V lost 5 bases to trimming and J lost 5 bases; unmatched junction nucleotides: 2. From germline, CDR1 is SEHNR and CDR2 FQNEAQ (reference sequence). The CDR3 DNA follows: TGTGCCAGCAGCCTGACAGGGGACGAGCAGTACTTC. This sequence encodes CASSLTGDEQYF.

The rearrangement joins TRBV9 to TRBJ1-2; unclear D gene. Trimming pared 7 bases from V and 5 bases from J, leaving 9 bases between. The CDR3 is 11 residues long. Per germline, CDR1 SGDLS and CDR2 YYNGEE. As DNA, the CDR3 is TGTGCCAGCGGGCAGTATTATGGCTACACCTTC. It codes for CASGQYYGYTF.

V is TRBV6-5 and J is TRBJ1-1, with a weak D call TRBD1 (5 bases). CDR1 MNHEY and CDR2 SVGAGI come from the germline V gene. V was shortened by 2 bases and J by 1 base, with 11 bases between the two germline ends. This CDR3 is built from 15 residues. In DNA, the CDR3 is TGTGCCAGCAGTTACAGCAGGGCGCGGAACACTGAAGCTTTCTTT. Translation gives CASSYSRARNTEAFF.

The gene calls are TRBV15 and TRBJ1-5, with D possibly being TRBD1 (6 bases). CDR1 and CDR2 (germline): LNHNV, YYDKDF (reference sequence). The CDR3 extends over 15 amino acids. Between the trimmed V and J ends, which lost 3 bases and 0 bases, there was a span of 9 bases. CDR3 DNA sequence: TGTGCCACCAGCAGGCAGGGGTATAGCAATCAGCCCCAGCATTTT. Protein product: CATSRQGYSNQPQHF.

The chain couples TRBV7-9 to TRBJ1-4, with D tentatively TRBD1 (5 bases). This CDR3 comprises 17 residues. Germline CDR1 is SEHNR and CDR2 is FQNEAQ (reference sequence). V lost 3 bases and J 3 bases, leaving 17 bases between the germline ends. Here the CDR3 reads CASSFSPPLGPNEKLFF. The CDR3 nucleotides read TGTGCCAGCAGCTTTTCGCCCCCGTTGGGGCCTAATGAAAAACTGTTTTTT.

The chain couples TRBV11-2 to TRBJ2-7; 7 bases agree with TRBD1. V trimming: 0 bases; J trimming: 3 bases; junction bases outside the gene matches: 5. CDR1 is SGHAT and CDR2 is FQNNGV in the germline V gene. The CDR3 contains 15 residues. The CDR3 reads CASSLDLDRNYEQYF. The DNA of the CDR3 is TGTGCCAGCAGCTTAGATCTGGACAGGAACTACGAGCAGTACTTC.